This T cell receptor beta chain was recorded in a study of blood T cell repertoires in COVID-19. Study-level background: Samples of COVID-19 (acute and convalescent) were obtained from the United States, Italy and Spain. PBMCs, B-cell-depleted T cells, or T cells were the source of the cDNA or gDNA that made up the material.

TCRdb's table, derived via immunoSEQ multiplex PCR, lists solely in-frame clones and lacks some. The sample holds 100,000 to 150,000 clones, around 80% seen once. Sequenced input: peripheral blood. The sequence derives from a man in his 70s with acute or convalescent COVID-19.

In nucleotides, the CDR3 is TGTGCCAGCAGATTCTCGGGTCGTGAAAATGAAAAACTGTTTTTT. Amino acids: CASRFSGRENEKLFF. This chain connects TRBV6-6 to TRBJ1-4, with D uncertain. The length of the CDR3 is 15 residues. Germline V CDR1 and CDR2: MNHNY, SVGAGI (reference sequence). V was cut by 6 bases and J by 5 bases, with 16 bases left in between.